This T cell receptor beta chain was found in a study of blood T cells in healthy people across ages. Overall study results and limits: Changes in expanded clonotypes were possibly confounded, as the CMV status of donors was unknown.

Comments on this clonotype: The antigen remains undetermined. One end of the junction fails to match germline, which may point to a read error.

A minimum of 7 million PBMCs was isolated per sample. A J-beta primer mix and a sample-barcoded 5' primer were used in a second PCR of about 6 to 12 cycles. Using its own MiXCR run on the 5' RACE reads, TCRdb lists one record per CDR3 protein. The table includes some 940,000 distinct CDR3 sequences, about 27% detected once. The CDR3 is 12 residues long. Germline loops: CDR1 SGDLS, CDR2 YYNGEE. The same data also went into a second study, on T cells of mothers and their children.

The origin of this receptor is a woman between 35 and 50 years old in good health. What was sequenced was blood. The V and J genes are TRBV9 and TRBJ2-1; D is perhaps TRBD1 or TRBD2 (5 bases each). The DNA for the CDR3 is TGTGTCAGCAGCGCCCCACCGGGGCCCCAGTTCTTC. Translated, it gives CVSSAPPGPQFF.